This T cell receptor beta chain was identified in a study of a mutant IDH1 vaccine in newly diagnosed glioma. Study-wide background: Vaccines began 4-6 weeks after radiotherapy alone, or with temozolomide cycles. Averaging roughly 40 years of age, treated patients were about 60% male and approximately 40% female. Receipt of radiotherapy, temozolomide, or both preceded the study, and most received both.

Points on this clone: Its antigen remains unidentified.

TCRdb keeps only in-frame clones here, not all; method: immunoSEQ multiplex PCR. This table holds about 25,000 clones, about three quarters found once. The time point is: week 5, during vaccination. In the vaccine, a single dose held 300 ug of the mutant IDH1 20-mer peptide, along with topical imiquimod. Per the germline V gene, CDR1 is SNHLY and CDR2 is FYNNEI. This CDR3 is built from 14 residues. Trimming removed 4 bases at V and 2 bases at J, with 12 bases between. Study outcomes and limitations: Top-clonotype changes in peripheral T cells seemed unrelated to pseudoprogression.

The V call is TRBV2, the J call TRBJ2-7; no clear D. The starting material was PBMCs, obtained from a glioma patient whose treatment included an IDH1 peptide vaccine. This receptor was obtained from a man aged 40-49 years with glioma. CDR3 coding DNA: TGTGCCAGCAGTGGATCGGCACAGACCTACGAGCAGTACTTC. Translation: CASSGSAQTYEQYF.